This TCR beta chain was captured in a study of blood T cell repertoires in COVID-19. Under the authors' procedure: The authors estimated nucleated cell counts from reference gene primer amplification. Some clones are missing from TCRdb's copy, which holds only in-frame ones; the method was immunoSEQ multiplex PCR. The DNA was the basis for D and trimming; V, J and clone size are from that table. The profile shows under 300,000 clones, 81% of them singletons. The CDR3 has 19 amino acids. Trimming cost V 5 bases and J 0 bases; bases outside gene matches: 13. CDR1 is SEHNR and CDR2 is FQNEAQ in the germline V gene (reference sequence).

The TCR originated in a woman aged 55-69 years with active or convalescent COVID-19. The sample comprised peripheral blood. This sequence joins TRBV7-9 and TRBJ2-2, with 9 bases fitting TRBD2. For the CDR3, the DNA is TGTGCCAGCAGCACCTCACCCCTTAGCGGGGGCCCGAACACCGGGGAGCTGTTTTTT. Its protein is CASSTSPLSGGPNTGELFF.